This T cell receptor (beta chain) stems from a study of blood T cell repertoires in COVID-19. Original analysis: Reference gene primer amplification in the assay estimated nucleated cell counts. The assay was immunoSEQ multiplex PCR, and TCRdb's table has in-frame clones only and misses some. From that table come the V and J calls and clone size; the DNA was used to work out D and trimming. The sample lists over 250,000 clones, 75% to 90% occurring once. Ages ranged from roughly 18 to 100 years, with residence in approximately 25 US areas. Two negative PCRs, clearance, or symptom resolution had been documented for recovered Cohort 3 donors. Source material: PBMCs or T cells enriched from blood (not recorded which). The source of this sequence is a woman aged 18 to 35 who had recovered from COVID-19.

The CDR3 bases are TGTGCCACCAGCAGACTGAGGACGGGGACAGGGACTAATCAGCCCCAGCATTTT. This sequence encodes CATSRLRTGTGTNQPQHF. The chain employs TRBV15 and TRBJ1-5, with 9 bases matching TRBD1. CDR3 size: 18 residues. Trimming at V came to 2 bases and at J to 4 bases, leaving 12 bases not matched to a gene. In germline, CDR1 is LNHNV, CDR2 YYDKDF (reference sequence). The full variable domain, in which reference TRBV15 and TRBJ1-5 provide the parts outside the CDR3, is DAMVIQNPRYQVTQFGKPVTLSCSQTLNHNVMYWYQQKSSQAPKLLFHYYDKDFNNEADTPDNFQSRRPNTSFCFLDIRSPGLGDTAMYLCATSRLRTGTGTNQPQHFGDGTRLSIL.